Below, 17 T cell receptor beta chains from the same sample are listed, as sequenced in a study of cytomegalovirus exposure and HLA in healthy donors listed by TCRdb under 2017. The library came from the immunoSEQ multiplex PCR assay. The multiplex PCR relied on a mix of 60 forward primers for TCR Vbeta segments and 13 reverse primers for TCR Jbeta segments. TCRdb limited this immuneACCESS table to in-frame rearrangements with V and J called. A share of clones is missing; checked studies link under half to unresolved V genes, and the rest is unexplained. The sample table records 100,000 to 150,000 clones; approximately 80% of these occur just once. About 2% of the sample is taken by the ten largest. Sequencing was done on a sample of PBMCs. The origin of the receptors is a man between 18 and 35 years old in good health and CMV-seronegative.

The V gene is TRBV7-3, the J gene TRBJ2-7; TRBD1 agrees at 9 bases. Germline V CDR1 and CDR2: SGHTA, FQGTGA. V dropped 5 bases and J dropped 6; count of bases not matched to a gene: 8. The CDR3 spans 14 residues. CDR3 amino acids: CASSKSGGQGEQYF. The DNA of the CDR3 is TGTGCCAGCAGCAAAAGTGGGGGACAGGGCGAGCAGTACTTC.

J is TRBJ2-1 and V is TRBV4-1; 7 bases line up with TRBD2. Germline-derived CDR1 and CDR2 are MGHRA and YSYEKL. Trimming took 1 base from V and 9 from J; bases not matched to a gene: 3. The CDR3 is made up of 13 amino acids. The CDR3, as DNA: TGCGCCAGCAGCCAAGGATCGGGGGGTGAGCAGTTCTTC. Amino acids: CASSQGSGGEQFF.

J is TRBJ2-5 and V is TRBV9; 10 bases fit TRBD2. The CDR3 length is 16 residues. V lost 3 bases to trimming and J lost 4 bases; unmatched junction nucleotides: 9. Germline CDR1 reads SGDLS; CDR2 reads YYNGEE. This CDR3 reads CASSASGGLGLETQYF. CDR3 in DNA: TGTGCCAGCAGCGCTAGCGGGGGCCTTGGCTTAGAGACCCAGTACTTC.

CDR3 coding DNA: TGTGCCAGCAGTGAGAGTCAGGGAACTGGGGAGCTGTTTTTT. Translated: CASSESQGTGELFF. The J gene is TRBJ2-2, the V gene TRBV25-1, with D possibly TRBD1 on 5 matching bases. Germline V CDR1 and CDR2: MGHDK, SYGVNS. This CDR3 spans 14 amino acids. V lost 3 bases and J 8 bases, leaving 13 bases between the germline ends.

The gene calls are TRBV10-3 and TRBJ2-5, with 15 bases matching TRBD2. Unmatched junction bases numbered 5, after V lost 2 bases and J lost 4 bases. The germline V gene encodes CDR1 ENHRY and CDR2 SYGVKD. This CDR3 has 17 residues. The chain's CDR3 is CAISEGLAGGRGETQYF. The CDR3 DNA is TGTGCCATCAGTGAGGGACTAGCGGGGGGGCGTGGAGAGACCCAGTACTTC.

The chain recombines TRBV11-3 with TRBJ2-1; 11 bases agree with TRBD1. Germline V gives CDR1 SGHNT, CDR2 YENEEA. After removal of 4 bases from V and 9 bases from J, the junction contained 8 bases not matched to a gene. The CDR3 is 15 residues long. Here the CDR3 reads CASSYRTGGSGEQFF. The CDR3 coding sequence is TGTGCCAGCAGCTACCGGACAGGGGGCTCGGGTGAGCAGTTCTTC.

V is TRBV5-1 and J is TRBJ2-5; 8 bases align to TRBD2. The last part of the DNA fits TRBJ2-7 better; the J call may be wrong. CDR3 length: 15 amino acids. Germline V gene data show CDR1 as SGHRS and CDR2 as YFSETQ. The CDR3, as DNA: TGCGCCAGCAGCTTGACCGGGACTAGAGCCTACGAGCAGTACTTC. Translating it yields CASSLTGTRAYEQYF.

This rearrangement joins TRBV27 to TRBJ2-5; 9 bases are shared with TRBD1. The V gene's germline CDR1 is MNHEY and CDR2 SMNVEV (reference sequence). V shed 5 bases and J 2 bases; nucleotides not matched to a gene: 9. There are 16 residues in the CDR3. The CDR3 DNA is TGTGCCAGCAGTCTCCCGGGACAGGGCGCTCAAGAGACCCAGTACTTC. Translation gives CASSLPGQGAQETQYF.

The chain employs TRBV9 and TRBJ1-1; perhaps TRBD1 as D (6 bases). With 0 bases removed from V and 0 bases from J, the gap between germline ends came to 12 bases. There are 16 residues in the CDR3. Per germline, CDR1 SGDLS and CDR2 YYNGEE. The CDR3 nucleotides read TGTGCCAGCAGCGTAGAGGGGGTTGGGCTGAACACTGAAGCTTTCTTT. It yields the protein CASSVEGVGLNTEAFF.

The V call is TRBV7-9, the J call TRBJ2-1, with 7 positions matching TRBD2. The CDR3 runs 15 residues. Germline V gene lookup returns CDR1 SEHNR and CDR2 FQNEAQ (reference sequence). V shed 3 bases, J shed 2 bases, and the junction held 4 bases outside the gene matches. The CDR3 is CASSLLTSAYNEQFF. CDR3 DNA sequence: TGTGCCAGCAGCTTGCTCACTAGCGCCTACAATGAGCAGTTCTTC.

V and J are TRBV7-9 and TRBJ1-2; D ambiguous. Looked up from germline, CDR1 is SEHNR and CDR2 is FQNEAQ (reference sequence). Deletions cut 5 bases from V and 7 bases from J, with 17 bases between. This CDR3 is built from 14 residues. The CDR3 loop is CASSRTAISGGYTF. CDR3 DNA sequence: TGTGCCAGCAGCCGGACTGCTATATCGGGTGGCTACACCTTC.

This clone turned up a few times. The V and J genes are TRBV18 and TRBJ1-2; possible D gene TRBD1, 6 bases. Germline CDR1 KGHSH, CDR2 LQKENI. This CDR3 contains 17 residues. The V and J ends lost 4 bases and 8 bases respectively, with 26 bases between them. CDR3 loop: CASSLLEGRAHQGGYTF. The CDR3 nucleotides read TGTGCCAGCTCACTACTTGAAGGCAGGGCCCACCAGGGGGGCTACACCTTC.

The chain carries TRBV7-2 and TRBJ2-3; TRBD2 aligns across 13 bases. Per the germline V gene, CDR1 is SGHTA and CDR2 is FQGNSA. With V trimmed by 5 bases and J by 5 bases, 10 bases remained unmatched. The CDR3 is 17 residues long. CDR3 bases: TGTGCCAGCAGCATACTAGCGGGGGGGCTATCGATAGATACGCAGTATTTT. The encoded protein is CASSILAGGLSIDTQYF.

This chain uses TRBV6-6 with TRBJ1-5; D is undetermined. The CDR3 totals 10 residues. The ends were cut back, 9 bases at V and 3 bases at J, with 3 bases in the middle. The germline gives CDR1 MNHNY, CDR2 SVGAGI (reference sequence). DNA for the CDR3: TGTGCCAGTAACAATCAGCCCCAGCATTTT. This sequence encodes CASNNQPQHF.

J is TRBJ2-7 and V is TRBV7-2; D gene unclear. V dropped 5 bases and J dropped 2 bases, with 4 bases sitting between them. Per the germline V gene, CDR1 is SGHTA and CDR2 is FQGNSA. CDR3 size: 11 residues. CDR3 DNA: TGTGCCAGCAGCCCAGCCTACGAGCAGTACTTC. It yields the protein CASSPAYEQYF. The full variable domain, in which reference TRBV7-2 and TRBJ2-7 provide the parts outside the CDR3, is GAGVSQSPSNKVTEKGKDVELRCDPISGHTALYWYRQSLGQGLEFLIYFQGNSAPDKSGLPSDRFSAERTGGSVSTLTIQRTQQEDSAVYLCASSPAYEQYFGPGTRLTVT.

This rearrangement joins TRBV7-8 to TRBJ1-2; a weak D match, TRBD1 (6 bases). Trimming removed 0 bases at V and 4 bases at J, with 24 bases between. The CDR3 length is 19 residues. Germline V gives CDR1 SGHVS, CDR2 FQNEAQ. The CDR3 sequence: CASSLAQRDTLARIYGYTF. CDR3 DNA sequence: TGTGCCAGCAGCTTAGCGCAACGGGACACCCTAGCCAGGATCTATGGCTACACCTTC.

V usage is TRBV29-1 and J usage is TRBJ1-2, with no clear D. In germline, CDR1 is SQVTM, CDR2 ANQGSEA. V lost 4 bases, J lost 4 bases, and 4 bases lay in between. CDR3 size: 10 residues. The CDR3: CSVASYGYTF. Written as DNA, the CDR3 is TGCAGCGTTGCCAGCTATGGCTACACCTTC.